Below are 26 T cell receptor beta chains sequenced from a single sample in a study of tissue T cells after allogeneic stem cell transplantation. The data were produced by immunoSEQ multiplex PCR, yet TCRdb's version contains in-frame clones alone and is incomplete. The table has 8,000 to 8,500 clones, under 55% seen once. Time point in this sample: mouse harvest day 7 after allogeneic transplant. Mouse grafts combined 10^7 T-cell-depleted bone marrow cells with 10^6 splenic CD5+ T cells. The specimen was skin. These receptors all stem from a female BALB/c mouse given C57BL/6 T cells with graft-versus-host disease after an allogeneic hematopoietic cell transplant.

In regard to this clone: The gene names given are mouse names. The CDR3 goes on 1 residue after the read ends, and that part is filled in from the germline J gene. The chain combines TRBV26 with TRBJ2-4; TRBD1 agrees at 7 bases. The germline CDR1 and CDR2 sequences are KGHPV and FQNQEV (reference sequence). The CDR3 runs to 15 residues. V lost 6 bases to trimming and J lost 0 bases; unmatched junction nucleotides: 6. The part of the CDR3 DNA that was read is TGTGCCAGCAGCCTACAGGGGTGGAGTCAAAACACCTTGTAC. Protein product: CASSLQGWSQNTLY. The whole CDR3 is CASSLQGWSQNTLYF.

As to this clone: Gene names refer to mouse genes. The missing CDR3 end, 1 residue past where the read stops, is filled in from the germline J gene. This rearrangement joins TRBV12-2 to TRBJ2-5, with 14 bases identical to TRBD2. Germline CDR1 is SGHLS and CDR2 is HYDKME. The CDR3 totals 15 residues. The V segment lost 4 bases and the J segment 6 bases; nucleotides outside the gene matches: 5. The part of the CDR3 DNA that was read is TGTGCCAGCTCCCACGGGACTGGGGGGGCTGACACCCAGTAC. As protein: CASSHGTGGADTQY. The full-length CDR3 reads as CASSHGTGGADTQYF.

Of note for this clone: Mouse names are used for the genes. The DNA ends 1 residue before the CDR3 does, and the rest of the CDR3 is filled in from the germline J gene. This specimen includes other DNA sequences encoding the same CDR3. The chain employs TRBV26 and TRBJ1-1; no clear D gene. Per the germline V gene, CDR1 is KGHPV and CDR2 is FQNQEV (reference sequence). The V gene lost 3 bases and the J gene lost 0 bases, with 5 bases spanning the gap. The CDR3 length is 13 residues. CDR3 loop: CASSLEANTEVFF. The sequenced part of the CDR3 DNA is TGTGCCAGCAGTCTAGAAGCAAACACAGAAGTCTTC.

On this clone: Mouse gene names apply. The read finishes 1 residue shy of the CDR3 end, and the germline J gene is used to complete it. The chain has TRBV3 and TRBJ2-4; D uncertain. The V and J ends lost 3 bases and 0 bases respectively, with 1 base between them. The germline V gene encodes CDR1 SNHLY and CDR2 FYNGKV (reference sequence). The CDR3 is 12 amino acids. The CDR3 loop reads CASSFSQNTLYF. The CDR3 DNA, read in part, is TGTGCCAGCAGCTTTAGTCAAAACACCTTGTAC. The whole variable domain, remainder taken from reference TRBV3 and TRBJ2-4, is GPKVLQIPSHQIIDMGQMVTLNCDPVSNHLYFYWYKQILGQQMEFLVNFYNGKVMEKSKLFKDQFSVERPDGSYFTLKIQPTALEDSAVYFCASSFSQNTLYFGAGTRLSVL.

Comment on this clone: Germline and genes here are mouse. The DNA read from the CDR3 is TGTGCCAGCAGCCAGGACATTTCTGGAAATACGCTCTAT. Residues: CASSQDISGNTLY. The complete CDR3 sequence is CASSQDISGNTLYF. V is TRBV26 and J is TRBJ1-3; D may be TRBD1 (5 bases). The read finishes 1 residue shy of the CDR3 end, and the germline J gene is used to complete it. CDR1 KGHPV and CDR2 FQNQEV come from the germline V gene (reference sequence). Trimming removed 6 bases at V and 0 bases at J, with 9 bases between. This CDR3 comprises 14 residues.

A word on this clone: Gene names are mouse gene names. The DNA ends 1 residue before the CDR3 does, and the rest of the CDR3 is filled in from the germline J gene. This chain connects TRBV2 to TRBJ2-5; the match to TRBD2 covers 7 bases. V was pared by 1 base and J by 6 bases, with 4 bases of the junction left unmatched. CDR3 length equals 14 residues. Germline V gene sequence: CDR1 LGHNA, CDR2 YSYQKL. CDR3 sequence reads: CASSQAGGGDTQYF. The DNA read from the CDR3 is TGTGCCAGCAGCCAAGCTGGGGGAGGGGACACCCAGTAC.

Concerning this clone: Gene names denote mouse genes. The DNA ends 1 residue before the CDR3 does, and the rest of the CDR3 is filled in from the germline J gene. The V and J genes are TRBV5 and TRBJ1-1; weak D call: TRBD1 (5 bases). Germline V gene sequence: CDR1 LGHNA, CDR2 YNLKQL (reference sequence). Trimming shortened V by 4 bases and J by 3 bases, and 9 bases separated the two germline ends. The CDR3 length is 13 residues. The CDR3 DNA, read in part, is TGTGCCAGCAGCCCCAGGGCTGACACAGAAGTCTTC. Translating gives CASSPRADTEVF. The full CDR3 sequence reads CASSPRADTEVFF.

This clone was detected only a few times. The listed genes are named as in mouse. The DNA ends 1 residue before the CDR3 does, and the rest of the CDR3 is filled in from the germline J gene. This chain connects TRBV13-2 to TRBJ2-5; 9 positions agree with TRBD1. The ends lost 0 bases at V and 6 bases at J; junction bases unmatched: 5. Germline CDR1 is NNHNN and CDR2 is SYGAGS (reference sequence). This CDR3 comprises 15 residues. CDR3 protein: CASGDAWDRADTQYF. CDR3 DNA, as far as it was read: TGTGCCAGCGGTGATGCGTGGGACAGGGCGGACACCCAGTAC.

This clone was counted only a few times. Gene names and germline refer to mouse. The read halts 1 residue ahead of the CDR3 end, with the missing end drawn from the germline J gene. This chain joins TRBV23 and TRBJ2-7; TRBD1 is the table's D call and was not checked against the DNA. The CDR3 is 13 residues long. Germline loops: CDR1 KGHTA, CDR2 FQNQQP. Incomplete CDR3 DNA: TGCTCCAGCAGTCGGGGCAGGGGGCAGGAACAGTAC. It codes for CSSSRGRGQEQY. The whole CDR3 sequence is CSSSRGRGQEQYF.

Of note for this clone: Each gene name is a mouse one. The CDR3 extends 1 residue past the end of the read, so its final part is completed from the germline J gene. This rearrangement joins TRBV14 to TRBJ2-5; D is perhaps TRBD1 (5 bases). Deletions cut 5 bases from V and 0 bases from J, with 13 bases between. Germline lookup yields CDR1 SGHDT and CDR2 FRDEAV. CDR3 length equals 15 residues. Partial CDR3 DNA: TGTGCCAGCAGCCATCCCAGGGATAACCAAGACACCCAGTAC. Amino acid sequence: CASSHPRDNQDTQY. The whole CDR3 is CASSHPRDNQDTQYF.

Concerning this clone: Germline and genes: mouse. The CDR3 end lies 1 residue beyond the end of the read and is filled in from the germline J gene. The chain recombines TRBV5 with TRBJ2-4, with D perhaps TRBD2 (5 bases). Trimming took off 0 bases at V and 2 bases at J, with 9 bases between the two ends. The CDR3 is 15 residues long. The V gene's germline CDR1 is LGHNA and CDR2 YNLKQL (reference sequence). The chain's CDR3 is CASSQEFWDQNTLYF. The CDR3 bases that were read are TGTGCCAGCAGCCAAGAGTTCTGGGATCAAAACACCTTGTAC.

This clone was detected once. Here the gene names and germline are mouse. The read halts 1 residue ahead of the CDR3 end, with the missing end drawn from the germline J gene. V gene TRBV3 combines with J gene TRBJ1-4, with D possibly TRBD1 on 6 matching bases. Trimming shortened V by 1 base and J by 7 bases, and 13 bases separated the two germline ends. The CDR3 runs 15 residues. CDR1 and CDR2 (germline): SNHLY, FYNGKV (reference sequence). The CDR3 bases that were read are TGTGCCAGCAGCTTAGACGGGGGCAGGGGCGAAAGATTATTT. It encodes CASSLDGGRGERLF. The entire CDR3 is CASSLDGGRGERLFF.

This clone has just one count. The genes and germline here are from mouse. The sequence runs out 1 residue before the end of the CDR3; the remainder is reconstructed from the germline J gene. This chain uses TRBV3 with TRBJ1-2; possible D gene TRBD1, 6 bases. V shed 5 bases and J shed 0 bases, with 7 bases lying between them. The CDR3 is 13 amino acids. Germline CDR1 reads SNHLY; CDR2 reads FYNGKV (reference sequence). The DNA read from the CDR3 is TGTGCCAGCAGCAACAGGGCAAACTCCGACTACACC. Translation: CASSNRANSDYT. The complete CDR3 protein is CASSNRANSDYTF.

Details on this clone: The genes are named according to mouse. CDR3 loop: CSSSQNWGGADTLYF. Incomplete CDR3 DNA: TGCTCCAGCAGTCAGAACTGGGGGGGCGCGGACACCTTGTAC. The V and J genes are TRBV23 and TRBJ2-4; TRBD2, the table's D call, was not compared with the DNA. With the read ending 1 residue before the CDR3 end, the germline J gene is used to fill in that end. This CDR3 comprises 15 residues. Germline V gene sequence: CDR1 KGHTA, CDR2 FQNQQP.

As regards this clone: Gene and germline names: mouse. The read stops 1 residue short of the end of the CDR3; the missing end is completed from the germline J gene. The chain is built from TRBV1 and TRBJ1-6; TRBD1 aligns across 7 bases. TRBJ1-6 is given ORF status, its function remaining uncertain. Germline CDR1 reads NSQYPW; CDR2 reads LRSPGD (reference sequence). This CDR3 is 15 amino acids long. The trim removed 1 base at V and 4 bases at J, leaving 1 base unmatched. The CDR3 DNA, read in part, is TGCACCTGCAGTGCAGGACAGGGATATAATTCGCCCCTCTAC. Protein product: CTCSAGQGYNSPLY. The CDR3 as a whole reads CTCSAGQGYNSPLYF.

This clone was observed once. Gene names and germline match the mouse. The read ends 1 residue early relative to the CDR3; the germline J gene fills the gap. The rearrangement uses TRBV12-1 and TRBJ2-5, with 9 bases lining up with TRBD2. The V and J ends lost 0 bases and 3 bases, in that order; junction bases with no gene match: 0. The CDR3 loop spans 14 amino acids. Germline V gives CDR1 SGHSN, CDR2 HYEKVE. CDR3 in amino acids: CASSLLGGQDTQYF. The CDR3 DNA, read in part, is TGTGCCAGCTCTCTCCTGGGGGGGCAAGACACCCAGTAC.

This clone was counted between two and nine times. Any gene name here is a mouse gene name. Partial CDR3 DNA: TGTGCCAGCAGGTATACAGGGGGCGAAAGATTATTT. Its protein product is CASRYTGGERLF. The full CDR3 protein is CASRYTGGERLFF. This chain links TRBV26 with TRBJ1-4, with 8 nucleotides matching TRBD1. Read coverage stops 1 residue before the CDR3 terminus; the germline J gene supplies the remainder. With 6 bases clipped from V and 7 bases from J, the junction kept 4 bases outside the gene matches. The CDR3 covers 13 residues. CDR1 KGHPV and CDR2 FQNQEV come from the germline V gene (reference sequence).

The count of this clone is one. The genes are named according to mouse. The CDR3 extends 1 residue past the end of the read, so its final part is completed from the germline J gene. V and J are TRBV3 and TRBJ1-1, with 10 bases that match TRBD1. This CDR3 has 14 amino acids. Germline CDR1 reads SNHLY; CDR2 reads FYNGKV (reference sequence). The trim removed 5 bases at V and 1 base at J, leaving 1 base unmatched. CDR3 DNA, as far as it was read: TGTGCCAGCAGCCGGGACAGGGGAAACACAGAAGTCTTC. Residues: CASSRDRGNTEVF. In full, the CDR3 reads CASSRDRGNTEVFF.

Concerning this clone: The gene names here belong to mouse. The CDR3 is cut off 1 residue early in the read; its end comes from the germline J gene. The rearrangement links TRBV23 to TRBJ2-4. The CDR3 is made up of 14 amino acids. The germline gives CDR1 KGHTA, CDR2 FQNQQP. The chain's CDR3 is CSSSPQRGRNTLYF. CDR3 DNA, as far as it was read: TGCTCCAGCAGTCCCCAACGGGGGAGGAACACCTTGTAC.

As to this clone: Mouse gene names apply. The read terminates 1 residue before the CDR3 end, so the remaining end is supplied by the germline J gene. The rearrangement links TRBV26 to TRBJ2-1; 9 bases fit TRBD1. The J segment lost 6 bases and the V segment lost 6 bases, leaving 9 bases of the junction unmatched. Germline lookup yields CDR1 KGHPV and CDR2 FQNQEV (reference sequence). The CDR3 is 15 amino acids. The CDR3: CASSSPGQGFAEQFF. The part of the CDR3 DNA that was read is TGTGCCAGCAGCTCTCCGGGACAGGGTTTTGCTGAGCAGTTC.

Details on this clone: Here the gene names and germline are mouse. The CDR3 extends 1 residue past the end of the read, so its final part is completed from the germline J gene. The gene calls are TRBV14 and TRBJ1-4; TRBD1 matches at 7 bases. Germline V lookup: CDR1 SGHDT, CDR2 FRDEAV. V dropped 5 bases and J dropped 3; count of bases not matched to a gene: 7. This CDR3 comprises 15 residues. Partial CDR3 DNA: TGTGCCAGCAGACCAACCGGGACAGCCAACGAAAGATTATTT. Residues: CASRPTGTANERLF. The full CDR3 reads CASRPTGTANERLFF.

This clone was seen a few times. The gene names here belong to mouse. With the read ending 1 residue before the CDR3 end, the germline J gene is used to fill in that end. The chain combines TRBV13-3 with TRBJ1-2; D might be TRBD1 (5 bases). This CDR3 region has 13 residues. The germline V gene has CDR1 NNHDY and CDR2 SYVADS. V gave up 4 bases and J gave up 2 bases, with 9 bases separating them. CDR3 sequence reads: CASSFSGNSDYTF. The covered CDR3 bases are TGTGCCAGCAGTTTTTCAGGGAACTCCGACTACACC.

Notes on this clone: The gene symbols are mouse symbols. The read ends 1 residue early relative to the CDR3; the germline J gene fills the gap. The chain is built from TRBV4 and TRBJ1-1, with D unclear. Germline V gene data show CDR1 as LGHDT and CDR2 as YNNKQL (reference sequence). The CDR3 loop spans 10 amino acids. V dropped 9 bases and J dropped 0 bases, with 2 bases sitting between them. The CDR3 loop reads CARQNTEVFF. The CDR3 DNA, read in part, is TGTGCCAGACAGAACACAGAAGTCTTC. Full variable domain (rest looked up from reference TRBV4 and TRBJ1-1): ETAVFQTPNYHVTQVGNEVSFNCKQTLGHDTMYWYKQDSKKLLKIMFSYNNKQLIVNETVPRRFSPQSSDKAHLNLRIKSVEPEDSAVYLCARQNTEVFFGKGTRLTVV.

For this clone: Any gene name here is a mouse gene name. The CDR3 end falls 1 residue outside the read, so it is completed with the germline J gene. The chain carries TRBV23 and TRBJ1-5. Germline CDR1 is KGHTA and CDR2 is FQNQQP. The CDR3 is 13 residues long. Here the CDR3 reads CSSSQYNNQAPLF. CDR3 DNA, as far as it was read: TGCTCCAGCAGTCAATATAACAACCAGGCTCCGCTT.

Concerning this clone: Gene labels here are mouse ones. The read ends 1 residue shy of where the CDR3 ends; the end is completed using the germline J gene. The chain uses TRBV19 and TRBJ1-1; D is unclear. CDR1 is FNHDT, CDR2 SITEND, per germline (reference sequence). The CDR3 extends over 13 amino acids. Deletions cut 2 bases from V and 1 base from J, with 6 bases between. The sequenced CDR3 bases are TGTGCCAGCAGTATGGGCAGGAACACAGAAGTCTTC. This sequence encodes CASSMGRNTEVF. The whole CDR3 sequence reads CASSMGRNTEVFF.

This clone was picked up a small number of times. Mouse gene names and germline throughout. The read ends 1 residue early relative to the CDR3; the germline J gene fills the gap. The V gene is TRBV12-1, the J gene TRBJ1-3; 9 bases are a match to TRBD1. This CDR3 contains 15 residues. Germline loops: CDR1 SGHSN, CDR2 HYEKVE. J lost 2 bases, V lost 1 base, and 2 bases had no gene match. The CDR3 DNA, read in part, is TGTGCCAGCTCTCTGGGGACAGGGACTGGAAATACGCTCTAT. Encoded protein: CASSLGTGTGNTLY. The entire CDR3 is CASSLGTGTGNTLYF.